These 21 T cell receptor beta chains were all obtained from the same sample, sequenced in a study of OX40 agonist ivuxolimab in advanced cancers. Generated by immunoSEQ multiplex PCR, the TCRdb table keeps only in-frame clones and is missing some. The data show tens of thousands of clones, around 83% seen once. The source material was CD4+ or CD8+ T cells sorted from blood, sampled in a trial of the OX40 agonist ivuxolimab. The receptors originated from an adult with an advanced solid tumor such as melanoma, head and neck, liver or kidney cancer.

The chain carries TRBV6-1 and TRBJ1-5; 10 bases are a match to TRBD1. The V gene's germline CDR1 is MNHNS and CDR2 SASEGT. The ends lost 4 bases at V and 4 bases at J; junction bases unmatched: 16. This CDR3 is built from 19 residues. The CDR3 protein is CASSAPMTGGKLINQPQHF. In DNA, the CDR3 is TGTGCCAGCAGTGCTCCTATGACAGGGGGCAAACTTATTAATCAGCCCCAGCATTTT.

This chain uses TRBV6-5 with TRBJ1-5, with 7 nucleotides matching TRBD1. The V and J ends lost 5 bases and 2 bases, in that order; junction bases with no gene match: 6. The CDR3 extends over 15 amino acids. CDR1 and CDR2 (germline): MNHEY, SVGAGI. The CDR3 coding sequence is TGTGCCAGCAGTCTAGGGGGCGGAGGCAATCAGCCCCAGCATTTT. Residues: CASSLGGGGNQPQHF.

This chain connects TRBV18 to TRBJ2-2; D ambiguous. V was cut by 3 bases and J by 2 bases, with 10 bases left in between. This CDR3 comprises 15 residues. The germline CDR1 and CDR2 sequences are KGHSH and LQKENI. The CDR3 here is CASSPSRLNTGELFF. The CDR3 DNA is TGTGCCAGCTCACCGTCCCGGCTAAACACCGGGGAGCTGTTTTTT.

The chain carries TRBV27 and TRBJ2-5; no clear D. V was cut by 5 bases and J by 7 bases, with 11 bases left in between. From germline, CDR1 is MNHEY and CDR2 SMNVEV (reference sequence). The CDR3 runs to 12 residues. Here the CDR3 reads CASSSRTGTQYF. For the CDR3, the DNA is TGTGCCAGCAGTAGCAGGACGGGGACCCAGTACTTC.

V is TRBV20-1 and J is TRBJ1-2; D ambiguous. The CDR3 has 11 amino acids. The germline gives CDR1 DFQATT, CDR2 SNEGSKA (reference sequence). Trimming took off 0 bases at V and 8 bases at J, with 7 bases between the two ends. CDR3 sequence: CSARDGEGYTF. CDR3 coding DNA: TGCAGTGCTAGAGACGGGGAAGGCTACACCTTC.

J is TRBJ1-1 and V is TRBV9, with TRBD1 matching over 9 bases. The trim removed 5 bases at V and 0 bases at J, leaving 11 bases unmatched. Per the germline V gene, CDR1 is SGDLS and CDR2 is YYNGEE. The CDR3 is made up of 17 amino acids. Here the CDR3 DNA reads TGTGCCAGCAGTTCGAAGGACAGGGGAGGTTTGAACACTGAAGCTTTCTTT. This codes for CASSSKDRGGLNTEAFF.

V usage is TRBV2 and J usage is TRBJ1-2; D uncertain. V dropped 4 bases and J dropped 2 bases, with 8 bases sitting between them. This CDR3 contains 13 residues. Germline loops: CDR1 SNHLY, CDR2 FYNNEI. The CDR3 spells CASSAEGNYGYTF. DNA for the CDR3: TGTGCCAGCAGTGCGGAGGGAAACTATGGCTACACCTTC. Full variable domain (outside the CDR3, taken from reference TRBV2 and TRBJ1-2): EPEVTQTPSHQVTQMGQEVILRCVPISNHLYFYWYRQILGQKVEFLVSFYNNEISEKSEIFDDQFSVERPDGSNFTLKIRSTKLEDSAMYFCASSAEGNYGYTFGSGTRLTVV.

This chain uses TRBV11-2 with TRBJ2-7, with TRBD1 as a possible D gene (5 bases). The CDR3 is 13 residues long. V lost 5 bases to trimming and J lost 5 bases, with 13 bases between them. The V gene's germline CDR1 is SGHAT and CDR2 FQNNGV. CDR3 protein: CASSPGHRDEQYF. The CDR3 DNA sequence: TGTGCCAGCAGCCCAGGACATCGCGACGAGCAGTACTTC.

The sample holds one count of this clone. V is TRBV2 and J is TRBJ2-1, with 11 bases matching TRBD1. The CDR3 is 12 amino acids. Germline V gene data show CDR1 as SNHLY and CDR2 as FYNNEI. V shed 8 bases and J 13 bases; nucleotides not matched to a gene: 7. The CDR3 coding sequence is TGTGCCAGCGAGGGACAGGGGGTTAAACAGTTCTTC. The encoded protein is CASEGQGVKQFF.

This chain joins TRBV5-1 and TRBJ2-2; TRBD1 matches 9 bases. Germline loops: CDR1 SGHRS, CDR2 YFSETQ. This CDR3 is 14 amino acids long. After removal of 4 bases from V and 7 bases from J, the junction contained 5 bases not matched to a gene. The chain's CDR3 is CASSKGQGNGELFF. The CDR3 DNA follows: TGCGCCAGCAGCAAGGGACAGGGAAACGGGGAGCTGTTTTTT.

This chain connects TRBV2 to TRBJ2-6; the D call may be TRBD1 or TRBD2 (5 bases each). There are 17 residues in the CDR3. The germline gives CDR1 SNHLY, CDR2 FYNNEI. Between the trimmed V and J ends, which lost 4 bases and 1 base, there was a span of 14 bases. The CDR3 sequence: CASSASGTVSGANVLTF. The DNA for the CDR3 is TGTGCCAGCAGTGCCTCCGGGACGGTATCTGGGGCCAACGTCCTGACTTTC.

This chain uses TRBV27 with TRBJ2-1; the match to TRBD1 covers 7 bases. This CDR3 region has 15 residues. Trimming cost V 5 bases and J 0 bases; bases outside gene matches: 4. CDR1 MNHEY and CDR2 SMNVEV come from the germline V gene (reference sequence). DNA for the CDR3: TGTGCCAGCAGTCACAGGGGCTTCTCCTACAATGAGCAGTTCTTC. It specifies CASSHRGFSYNEQFF.

The chain couples TRBV19 to TRBJ2-5, with D maybe TRBD1 (6 bases). The CDR3 is 16 amino acids. V was trimmed by 3 bases and J by 1 base, leaving 15 bases between them. The germline V gene encodes CDR1 LNHDA and CDR2 SQIVND (reference sequence). The CDR3 reads CASSMIWGQLQETQYF. CDR3 DNA sequence: TGTGCCAGTAGTATGATTTGGGGACAACTCCAAGAGACCCAGTACTTC.

The V call is TRBV19, the J call TRBJ1-4, with D possibly being TRBD1 (5 bases). The CDR3 spans 18 residues. V shed 5 bases and J shed 2 bases, with 21 bases lying between them. Germline V gives CDR1 LNHDA, CDR2 SQIVND (reference sequence). CDR3 residues: CASSRARGSWGTNEKLFF. The CDR3 DNA is TGTGCCAGTAGTCGCGCGCGGGGCTCGTGGGGGACTAATGAAAAACTGTTTTTT. Looking up the rest from reference TRBV19 and TRBJ1-4 gives the full variable domain: DGGITQSPKYLFRKEGQNVTLSCEQNLNHDAMYWYRQDPGQGLRLIYYSQIVNDFQKGDIAEGYSVSREKKESFPLTVTSAQKNPTAFYLCASSRARGSWGTNEKLFFGSGTQLSVL.

The chain has TRBV10-1 and TRBJ2-3; D perhaps matches TRBD2 (5 bases). The CDR3 has 13 amino acids. Deletions cut 8 bases from V and 2 bases from J, with 11 bases between. CDR1 and CDR2 (germline): WNHNN, SYGVQD (reference sequence). The CDR3 spells CASETGITDTQYF. CDR3 sequence (DNA): TGCGCCAGCGAGACGGGGATCACAGATACGCAGTATTTT.

The J gene is TRBJ1-1, the V gene TRBV5-1, with D possibly matching TRBD1 (6 bases). V was shortened by 2 bases and J by 1 base, with 18 bases between the two germline ends. Germline V gene lookup returns CDR1 SGHRS and CDR2 YFSETQ. This CDR3 is 17 amino acids long. The CDR3 reads CASSFIPRQDPNTEAFF. In DNA, the CDR3 is TGCGCCAGCAGCTTTATCCCCCGACAGGATCCGAACACTGAAGCTTTCTTT.

This rearrangement joins TRBV7-3 to TRBJ2-1; 15 positions match TRBD2. From germline, CDR1 is SGHTA and CDR2 FQGTGA. This CDR3 has 14 amino acids. V lost 5 bases to trimming and J lost 14 bases; unmatched junction nucleotides: 7. In DNA form, the CDR3 reads TGTGCCAGCAGCCCAGGACTAGCGGGGGGGCCTAAGTTCTTC. Translation: CASSPGLAGGPKFF.

This clone was seen more than once but under ten times. This sequence joins TRBV2 and TRBJ2-7; the D is unclear. The CDR3 loop spans 13 amino acids. V was shortened by 5 bases and J by 2 bases, with 10 bases between the two germline ends. Germline loops: CDR1 SNHLY, CDR2 FYNNEI. CDR3 DNA sequence: TGTGCCAGCAGTCGGGCCCCGGCCTACGAGCAGTACTTC. It specifies CASSRAPAYEQYF.

This chain links TRBV30 with TRBJ1-6; the match to TRBD1 covers 7 bases. The CDR3 is 13 amino acids. Germline-derived CDR1 and CDR2 are GTSNPN and SVGIG (reference sequence). J was trimmed by 5 bases and V by 6 bases; bases with no gene match: 4. The CDR3 DNA is TGTGCCTGCACCGGGACAGATAATTCACCCCTCCACTTT. Its protein is CACTGTDNSPLHF.

The chain combines TRBV6-1 with TRBJ2-1; D might be TRBD1 (7 bases). Germline V gives CDR1 MNHNS, CDR2 SASEGT. The CDR3 has 18 residues. The V end was cut by 2 bases, the J end by 3 bases, with 20 bases between. The CDR3 coding sequence is TGTGCCAGCAGTGAAAGCCCGACGTGGCAGGGGGGCTACAATGAGCAGTTCTTC. This translates into CASSESPTWQGGYNEQFF.

In its sample, this clone was seen a few times. The chain links TRBV5-1 to TRBJ2-6; D unclear. This CDR3 is 15 amino acids long. Per germline, CDR1 SGHRS and CDR2 YFSETQ. Trimming cost V 0 bases and J 2 bases, with 6 bases left between them. CDR3 DNA sequence: TGCGCCAGCAGCTTGGAGTTAGCTGGGGCCAACGTCCTGACTTTC. This translates into CASSLELAGANVLTF. Supplemented by reference TRBV5-1 and TRBJ2-6, the full variable domain reads KAGVTQTPRYLIKTRGQQVTLSCSPISGHRSVSWYQQTPGQGLQFLFEYFSETQRNKGNFPGRFSGRQFSNSRSEMNVSTLELGDSALYLCASSLELAGANVLTFGAGSRLTVL.